These T cell receptor beta chains were read from a single sample in a study of cytomegalovirus exposure and HLA in healthy donors. Here immunoSEQ multiplex PCR was the method, and the copy in TCRdb shows in-frame clones only, minus some. Among about 120,000 clones listed, about 81% were seen once. Sample: PBMCs. These receptors all come from a woman aged 45-65 years in good health and CMV-seropositive. The CDR3 runs from the conserved cysteine through the conserved F or W. Fields, in order: D gene, J gene, V gene, clone size, CDR3 DNA, CDR3 protein. D genes are given only for firm matches. Rows may omit the clone size; those that give it use once, few, many or a size class.

>TRBD1|TRBJ1-1|TRBV29-1|.
TGCAGCGTTGTAGGGGACAGAATGAACACTGAAGCTTTCTTT
CSVVGDRMNTEAFF
>.|TRBJ1-5|TRBV4-1|.
TGCGCCAGCAGCCAGGCGGGGTACAATCAGCCCCAGCATTTT
CASSQAGYNQPQHF
>.|TRBJ1-1|TRBV7-6|.
TGTGCCAGCACCTCCGAACAGGGCCAGAACACTGAAGCTTTCTTT
CASTSEQGQNTEAFF
>TRBD1|TRBJ2-7|TRBV18|.
TGTGCCAGCTCACCATTAGGACAGGCGGTCTACGAGCAGTACTTC
CASSPLGQAVYEQYF
>.|TRBJ1-1|TRBV7-8|.
TGTGCCAGCAGCGCAGACAGAATTGAAGCTTTCTTT
CASSADRIEAFF
>TRBD2|TRBJ2-2|TRBV4-2|.
TGTGCCAGCAGCCAAGCTAGGACTAGCGGGTACACCGGGGAGCTGTTTTTT
CASSQARTSGYTGELFF
>.|TRBJ1-2|TRBV5-5|.
TGTGCCAGCAGCCCCTGGACGGACTACTATGGCTACACCTTC
CASSPWTDYYGYTF
>TRBD1|TRBJ2-5|TRBV11-2|.
TGTGCCGGAAACCCAGGACAGGGTGGGACCCAGTACTTC
CAGNPGQGGTQYF
>TRBD1|TRBJ1-1|TRBV30|.
TGTGCCTGGCAGGACAGGGCTGCTGAAGCTTTCTTT
CAWQDRAAEAFF
>TRBD1|TRBJ2-2|TRBV19|.
TGTGCCAGTAGTCCCACGACAGGGGGGGTGGCCGGGGAGCTGTTTTTT
CASSPTTGGVAGELFF
>TRBD1|TRBJ1-2|TRBV27|.
TGTGCCAGTCTACCAACCCAGACAGGGAACTATGGCTACACCTTC
CASLPTQTGNYGYTF
>.|TRBJ2-1|TRBV28|.
TGTGCCAGCAGTTTATCCCGGGCCTACAATGAGCAGTTCTTC
CASSLSRAYNEQFF
>.|TRBJ2-5|TRBV7-9|.
TGTGCCAGCAGCCTCCCAGTGGGGGGTGTAGAGACCCAGTACTTC
CASSLPVGGVETQYF
>.|TRBJ2-5|TRBV5-1|.
TGCGCCAGCAGCCAGCGGACAGTACAAGAGACCCAGTACTTC
CASSQRTVQETQYF
>TRBD1|TRBJ1-3|TRBV7-8|.
TGTGCCAGCAGGCGACAGGGGGCTGGAAACACCATATATTTT
CASRRQGAGNTIYF
>.|TRBJ1-1|TRBV15|few
TGTGCCACCAGCAGAGATTCAGGAGGATCTAGCGCTTTCTTT
CATSRDSGGSSAFF
>.|TRBJ1-5|TRBV7-2|.
TGTGCCAGCAGCTTAGATTTAGGGAGGCAGCATTTT
CASSLDLGRQHF
>.|TRBJ1-2|TRBV7-8|.
TGTGCCAGCAGCAGCTTGGCCCCGAGACAGACTGGCTACACCTTC
CASSSLAPRQTGYTF
>.|TRBJ1-3|TRBV4-1|few
TGCGCCAGCAGCCAAGACGGGACACACTCTGGAAACACCATATATTTT
CASSQDGTHSGNTIYF
>TRBD2|TRBJ2-2|TRBV7-3|once
TGTGCCAGCAGCTTAGGGACTAATCCCACCGGGGAGCTGTTTTTT
CASSLGTNPTGELFF
>TRBD1|TRBJ2-1|TRBV29-1|once
TGCAGCGTTGTGGGGACAGCATTTGAGCAGTTCTTC
CSVVGTAFEQFF
>TRBD2|TRBJ2-1|TRBV5-1|.
TGCGCCAGCAGCTTGGGACTAGCGGGCTTTTTTTACAATGAGCAGTTCTTC
CASSLGLAGFFYNEQFF
>TRBD1|TRBJ1-4|TRBV4-2|.
TGTGCCAGCAGCCAAGGGCACAGGGGAAACCCAACTAATGAAAAACTGTTTTTT
CASSQGHRGNPTNEKLFF